Listed below are T cell receptor beta chains from one sample, sequenced in a study of identical twins. TCRdb recomputed calls from the 5' RACE reads with MiXCR, one row per CDR3 protein. The sample holds some 760,000 distinct CDR3 sequences, roughly 18% seen once. The sample was also linked to a second study, of T cells expressing NK-cell markers.

Source material: PBMCs. These receptors were taken from a woman in her late teens or twenties in good health. Both conserved end residues are part of each CDR3. D genes are given only for firm matches. For some rows the clone size is stated as once, few or many, or as a class when expanded; others skip it.

cdr3_length,d_call,v_call,clone_size,j_call,cdr3_nt,cdr3_aa
14,TRBD1,TRBV27,NA,TRBJ2-7,TGTGCCAGCAGTCCGGACAGGGGGTTGGGCGAGCAGTACTTC,CASSPDRGLGEQYF
15,NA,TRBV6-5,once,TRBJ1-2,TGTGCCAGCAGTAACCGGAACTTTATACCGTATGGCTACACCTTC,CASSNRNFIPYGYTF
15,NA,TRBV7-8,few,TRBJ2-1,TGTGCCAGCAGCTCCCGGGACCCACATGCAGATGAGCAGTTCTTC,CASSSRDPHADEQFF
14,TRBD1,TRBV12-3/TRBV12-4,few,TRBJ1-1,TGTGCCAGCAGGCCGACAGGGGTGAACACTGAAGCTTTCTTT,CASRPTGVNTEAFF
14,NA,TRBV7-9,NA,TRBJ2-3,TGTGCCAGCAGCCTCGCTTGGGAGACAGATACGCAGTATTTT,CASSLAWETDTQYF
14,NA,TRBV12-3/TRBV12-4,few,TRBJ2-1,TGTGCCAGCAGTTTAGGGGGGGCCGGTGCCGAGCAGTTCTTC,CASSLGGAGAEQFF
14,TRBD2,TRBV7-2,few,TRBJ2-7,TGTGCCAGCAGCTTAGTTCGGGAGGCCTACGAGCAGTACTTC,CASSLVREAYEQYF
18,TRBD2,TRBV20-1,many,TRBJ2-2,TGCAGTGCACGACGGGACAGGGGTACTAGCGGGAGGGGCGGGGAGCTGTTTTTT,CSARRDRGTSGRGGELFF
13,NA,TRBV12-2,NA,TRBJ1-1,TGTGCAAGTCGCAACGGGGACAGGGATCCCGCTTTCTTT,CASRNGDRDPAFF
14,NA,TRBV12-3/TRBV12-4,few,TRBJ1-1,TGTGCCAGCAGTTTAACCCCAGGAGACACTGAAGCTTTCTTT,CASSLTPGDTEAFF
14,NA,TRBV3-1,few,TRBJ2-3,TGTGCCAGCAGCTACCCTCTGGGAGCAGATACGCAGTATTTT,CASSYPLGADTQYF
13,NA,TRBV7-3,many,TRBJ2-3,TGTGCCAGCAGCCTAGACGGCACAGATACGCAGTATTTT,CASSLDGTDTQYF
16,TRBD2,TRBV12-3/TRBV12-4,NA,TRBJ2-5,TGTGCCAGCACCTCCGGACTAGCGGGGGTTCAAGAGACCCAGTACTTC,CASTSGLAGVQETQYF
17,TRBD2,TRBV5-1,NA,TRBJ2-7,TGCGCCAGCAGCTTGGCCCCACCGGGAGGTTTTACCTACGAGCAGTACTTC,CASSLAPPGGFTYEQYF
15,TRBD1,TRBV5-1,few,TRBJ1-1,TGCGCCAGCCGTTTCGGGACAGCTATGAACACTGAAGCTTTCTTT,CASRFGTAMNTEAFF
15,NA,TRBV7-9,few,TRBJ2-1,TGTGCCAGCAGCGCGGAAGGGGGGCGATTCAATGAGCAGTTCTTC,CASSAEGGRFNEQFF
17,TRBD1,TRBV6-1,NA,TRBJ1-5,TGTGCCAGCAGGAGGACCGGGACAGGGGGTAGCAATCAGCCCCAGCATTTT,CASRRTGTGGSNQPQHF
14,NA,TRBV5-1,few,TRBJ2-1,TGTGCCAGCAGCTTAGAAGCTACCTACAATGAGCAGTTCTTC,CASSLEATYNEQFF
16,NA,TRBV21-1,few,TRBJ2-3,TGTGCCAGCAGCCCCCCCGGGACTTGGGGTGGGGATACGCAGTATTTT,CASSPPGTWGGDTQYF
13,TRBD2,TRBV20-1,few,TRBJ2-5,TGCAGTGCTAGAGGACTAGCCCAAGAGACCCAGTACTTC,CSARGLAQETQYF
13,NA,TRBV29-1,few,TRBJ1-2,TGCAGCGTTGAAGAGGCCCGGCACTATGGCTACACCTTC,CSVEEARHYGYTF
15,TRBD1,TRBV12-3/TRBV12-4,NA,TRBJ2-1,TGTGCCAGCAGATCGGACAGGCGCCCCTACAATGAGCAGTTCTTC,CASRSDRRPYNEQFF
16,NA,TRBV7-3,NA,TRBJ1-2,TGTGCCGTGTCGGATAGTCTGAAGGGCGGAAACTATGGCTACACCTTC,CAVSDSLKGGNYGYTF
14,NA,TRBV9,NA,TRBJ2-5,TGTGCCAGCAGCGCGTCGAGAGTCGGGGGGACCCAGTACTTC,CASSASRVGGTQYF
15,TRBD2,TRBV7-2,few,TRBJ2-1,TGTGCCAGCAGCTTCTGGCTAGCGGTTTACAATGAGCAGTTCTTC,CASSFWLAVYNEQFF
18,NA,TRBV25-1,NA,TRBJ1-4,TGTGCCAGCAGTGACACAGGACCGTTCCATGCAACTAATGAAAAACTGTTTTTT,CASSDTGPFHATNEKLFF
12,NA,TRBV7-2,NA,TRBJ2-2,TGTGCCAGCAGCTGGTTGGTTGGGGAGCTGTTTTTT,CASSWLVGELFF
15,NA,TRBV5-1,once,TRBJ2-3,TGCGCCAGCAGCGAGCGGGGACACGACACAGATACGCAGTATTTT,CASSERGHDTDTQYF
15,NA,TRBV3-1,NA,TRBJ2-1,TGTGCCAGCAGCCAAGGAGCGAAGGCCTACAATGAGCAGTTCTTC,CASSQGAKAYNEQFF
14,TRBD2,TRBV7-9,NA,TRBJ2-3,TGTGCCAGCAGCTTAAGCGGGGGAGGAGATACGCAGTATTTT,CASSLSGGGDTQYF
14,TRBD1,TRBV20-1,NA,TRBJ1-1,TGCAGTGCTAGCGAGACAGGGGGGAACACTGAAGCTTTCTTT,CSASETGGNTEAFF
16,TRBD2,TRBV12-3/TRBV12-4,few,TRBJ2-1,TGTGCCAGCAGTCGACTGACTAGCGCCAGTTACAATGAGCAGTTCTTC,CASSRLTSASYNEQFF
13,TRBD2,TRBV20-1,NA,TRBJ2-3,TGCAGTGCTAGACCGCTAGCGGGAGTTACGCAGTATTTT,CSARPLAGVTQYF
13,NA,TRBV29-1,NA,TRBJ1-2,TGCAGCGTCCCCCGTCCCCAGGGGATAGGCTACACCTTC,CSVPRPQGIGYTF